This T cell receptor beta chain was sequenced during a study of cytotoxic CD8 clonotypes in ibrutinib-treated CLL. Study-wide results and limits: Sampling schedules were unmatched across sustained-remission and progressing patients. Public clonotypes, rarely seen, contracted or held steady on treatment. Clonality rose at ibrutinib response, held steady in sustained remission, and fell toward baseline at progression. At baseline, clonality was higher than in age-matched healthy donors and correlated with CD8+ counts.

About this clone: The antigen is unknown.

The CDR3 has 15 amino acids. Germline V gene sequence: CDR1 SGHTA, CDR2 FQGNSA. The V end lost 1 base, the J end lost 1 base, and 5 bases lay between the germline ends. Data came from immunoSEQ multiplex PCR; TCRdb stores just in-frame clones and leaves some out. This table has approximately 100,000 clones, 77% appearing once. This chain uses TRBV7-2 with TRBJ2-6; D might be TRBD2 (5 bases). Here the sequenced sample was PBMCs, taken after 24 months of ibrutinib treatment. The receptor was isolated from a human donor with chronic lymphocytic leukemia. The CDR3 protein is CASSLGGSGANVLTF. CDR3 sequence (DNA): TGTGCCAGCAGCTTAGGAGGGTCTGGGGCCAACGTCCTGACTTTC.